The 16 T cell receptor beta chains given below trace back to one sample, sequenced in a study of blood T cells in healthy people across ages. A second PCR, run for about 7 to 12 cycles, used a sample-barcoded 5' primer plus a J-beta primer mix. TCRdb analysed the 5' RACE reads with MiXCR anew, one entry per CDR3 protein. The table has about 540,000 distinct CDR3 sequences, 24% seen once. The same sample was also studied in work on T cells of mothers and their children.

The sample was blood. The receptors were sampled from a boy aged 5-17 years in good health.

The sample holds a few counts of this clonotype. This sequence joins TRBV20-1 and TRBJ1-4; tentative D call: TRBD1 (6 bases). V shed 5 bases and J shed 7 bases, with 20 bases lying between them. The CDR3 is made up of 15 amino acids. Looked up from germline, CDR1 is DFQATT and CDR2 is SNEGSKA (reference sequence). The CDR3 coding sequence is TGCAGTGCTCCAAATATGCAGGGGAGGGGTGAAAAACTGTTTTTT. It specifies CSAPNMQGRGEKLFF.

V and J are TRBV7-2 and TRBJ2-3; 12 nucleotides align to TRBD2. This CDR3 comprises 18 residues. Germline V gene data show CDR1 as SGHTA and CDR2 as FQGNSA. With V trimmed by 4 bases and J by 0 bases, 8 bases remained unmatched. The CDR3 DNA reads as TGTGCCAGCAGCTCCCCACTAGCGGGAGGCTCTAGCACAGATACGCAGTATTTT. Amino acids: CASSSPLAGGSSTDTQYF.

The chain employs TRBV9 and TRBJ2-2; TRBD1 aligns across 8 bases. The J segment lost 0 bases and the V segment lost 5 bases, leaving 0 bases of the junction unmatched. Looked up from germline, CDR1 is SGDLS and CDR2 is YYNGEE. The CDR3 sequence is 14 residues long. CDR3 region: CASRQGANTGELFF. The CDR3 DNA is TGTGCCAGCAGACAGGGGGCGAACACCGGGGAGCTGTTTTTT. Complete variable domain (other parts from reference TRBV9 and TRBJ2-2): DSGVTQTPKHLITATGQRVTLRCSPRSGDLSVYWYQQSLDQGLQFLIQYYNGEERAKGNILERFSAQQFPDLHSELNLSSLELGDSALYFCASRQGANTGELFFGEGSRLTVL.

The rearrangement joins TRBV6-5 to TRBJ2-7; the D gene is possibly TRBD1 (6 bases). CDR3 length: 16 residues. Germline V gene sequence: CDR1 MNHEY, CDR2 SVGAGI. V lost 5 bases and J 3 bases, leaving 20 bases between the germline ends. CDR3 in DNA: TGTGCCAGCAGTGACCCCCCGGGACAAATTAGCTACGAGCAGTACTTC. This codes for CASSDPPGQISYEQYF.

This chain joins TRBV2 and TRBJ1-5; D gene unclear. Germline V gene sequence: CDR1 SNHLY, CDR2 FYNNEI. The V gene lost 11 bases and the J gene lost 7 bases, with 15 bases spanning the gap. The CDR3 runs to 12 residues. CDR3 nucleotide sequence: TGTGCCGGCAACGATATGGGGCAGCCCCAGCATTTT. Translated: CAGNDMGQPQHF. The variable domain in full, completed from reference TRBV2 and TRBJ1-5, reads EPEVTQTPSHQVTQMGQEVILRCVPISNHLYFYWYRQILGQKVEFLVSFYNNEISEKSEIFDDQFSVERPDGSNFTLKIRSTKLEDSAMYFCAGNDMGQPQHFGDGTRLSIL.

This clonotype was seen only a few times. The V call is TRBV7-3, the J call TRBJ2-7, with TRBD1 matching over 9 bases. CDR3 length equals 14 residues. Germline CDR1 SGHTA, CDR2 FQGTGA. V lost 5 bases, J lost 5 bases, and 7 bases stayed unmatched. CDR3 bases: TGTGCCAGCAGCACCGGACAGGGGAGGAACGAGCAGTACTTC. It codes for CASSTGQGRNEQYF.

This rearrangement joins TRBV4-3 to TRBJ2-1; D is unresolved. This CDR3 is built from 15 residues. V lost 1 base to trimming and J lost 2 bases, with 9 bases between them. Germline V gene sequence: CDR1 LGHNA, CDR2 YSLEER. CDR3: CASSQVNRPYNEQFF. In DNA form, the CDR3 reads TGCGCCAGCAGCCAAGTAAACAGACCCTACAATGAGCAGTTCTTC.

The chain employs TRBV2 and TRBJ2-5; 9 nucleotides align to TRBD1. The DNA end is more similar to TRBJ2-7, so the J call may be wrong. CDR3 length: 13 residues. Germline lookup yields CDR1 SNHLY and CDR2 FYNNEI. In DNA, the CDR3 is TGTGCCAGCACTGGGGACAGGGTTGGCGAGCAGTACTTC. It encodes CASTGDRVGEQYF.

This clonotype was detected a few times. The V call is TRBV4-3, the J call TRBJ2-4; D is uncertain. The CDR3 is 15 residues long. Germline CDR1 is LGHNA and CDR2 is YSLEER. V lost 2 bases, J lost 0 bases, and 8 bases lay in between. The chain's CDR3 is CASSQSQLAKNIQYF. CDR3 coding DNA: TGCGCCAGCAGCCAAAGTCAGTTAGCCAAAAACATTCAGTACTTC.

This chain links TRBV12-3 or TRBV12-4 with TRBJ2-7; D call uncertain. V was shortened by 4 bases and J by 0 bases, with 16 bases between the two germline ends. The CDR3 extends over 16 amino acids. The CDR3 sequence: CASSWRLSPNSYEQYF. DNA of the CDR3: TGTGCCAGCAGTTGGAGACTCTCGCCAAACTCCTACGAGCAGTACTTC.

This chain uses TRBV18 with TRBJ2-7; D gene unclear. In germline, CDR1 is KGHSH, CDR2 LQKENI. The CDR3 totals 14 residues. Trimming shortened V by 2 bases and J by 3 bases, and 11 bases separated the two germline ends. The CDR3 loop is CASSPRSGNYEQYF. The CDR3, as DNA: TGTGCCAGCTCACCAAGGTCTGGGAACTACGAGCAGTACTTC.

The chain recombines TRBV15 with TRBJ2-5, with TRBD1 matching over 7 bases. CDR3 length: 16 residues. CDR1 and CDR2 (germline): LNHNV, YYDKDF (reference sequence). The junction had 5 bases not matched to a gene; V was cut back by 0 bases and J by 1 base. The CDR3: CATSRDRGYLQETQYF. The CDR3 region has the DNA TGTGCCACCAGCAGAGACAGGGGGTACCTCCAAGAGACCCAGTACTTC.

This chain joins TRBV12-3 or TRBV12-4 and TRBJ2-1; no firm D call. The J call is uncertain, as TRBJ2-7 better fits the DNA end. The CDR3 consists of 15 residues. The CDR3 coding sequence is TGTGCCAGCAGTTTAGTAGACGGTCCGACCTACGAGCAGTACTTC. Its translation is CASSLVDGPTYEQYF.

The rearrangement joins TRBV5-1 to TRBJ1-1; no clear D. The CDR3 is 13 amino acids. V lost 3 bases and J 9 bases, leaving 15 bases between the germline ends. Germline values: CDR1 SGHRS, CDR2 YFSETQ. The CDR3 DNA sequence: TGCGCCAGCAGCTCCCCGGGGTCTTGGCAAGCTTTCTTT. Its translation: CASSSPGSWQAFF.

The rearrangement joins TRBV6-2 or TRBV6-3 to TRBJ1-2, with a weak D call TRBD1 (5 bases). With 5 bases removed from V and 4 bases from J, the gap between germline ends came to 14 bases. The CDR3 totals 14 residues. CDR1 is MNHEY, CDR2 SVGEGT, per germline. The CDR3 nucleotides read TGTGCCAGCAGTACCCAGGACACGTCCTATGGCTACACCTTC. Protein sequence: CASSTQDTSYGYTF.

The chain carries TRBV4-2 and TRBJ2-7; D might be TRBD2 (6 bases). Trimming stripped 1 base from V and 2 bases from J, with 15 bases between. Germline CDR1 LGHNA, CDR2 YNFKEQ. This CDR3 comprises 16 residues. CDR3 nucleotides: TGTGCCAGCAGCCAAGGGACTACGCCCCTCCCCTACGAGCAGTACTTC. Translation gives CASSQGTTPLPYEQYF.